This TCR beta chain was obtained from a study of blood T cell repertoires in COVID-19. Overall study: The cDNA or gDNA used as material had been derived from T cells, B-cell-depleted T cells, or PBMCs.

Living in about two dozen US areas, the participants were between about 18 and 95 years of age. Assignment of participants to cohorts was predicated upon participant-reported clinical history. Methods used by the authors: Quantification of nucleated cells was approximated via reference gene primer amplification. This table comes from immunoSEQ multiplex PCR, and its TCRdb copy is limited to in-frame clones, with some not included. The DNA gave D and trimming, while V, J and clone size come from that table. The sample carries under 200,000 clones, about 80% recorded once. This receptor was identified in a woman aged 60-70 years with acute COVID-19. The sample was PBMCs or T cells enriched from blood (not recorded which).

CDR3 region: CASSAGLAGEGEQYF. The CDR3 DNA reads TGTGCCAGCAGTGCGGGACTAGCGGGAGAAGGCGAGCAGTACTTC. The J gene is TRBJ2-7, the V gene TRBV2, with TRBD2 identical over 14 bases. After removal of 4 bases from V and 6 bases from J, the junction contained 5 bases not matched to a gene. This CDR3 is 15 amino acids long. Germline V gives CDR1 SNHLY, CDR2 FYNNEI.